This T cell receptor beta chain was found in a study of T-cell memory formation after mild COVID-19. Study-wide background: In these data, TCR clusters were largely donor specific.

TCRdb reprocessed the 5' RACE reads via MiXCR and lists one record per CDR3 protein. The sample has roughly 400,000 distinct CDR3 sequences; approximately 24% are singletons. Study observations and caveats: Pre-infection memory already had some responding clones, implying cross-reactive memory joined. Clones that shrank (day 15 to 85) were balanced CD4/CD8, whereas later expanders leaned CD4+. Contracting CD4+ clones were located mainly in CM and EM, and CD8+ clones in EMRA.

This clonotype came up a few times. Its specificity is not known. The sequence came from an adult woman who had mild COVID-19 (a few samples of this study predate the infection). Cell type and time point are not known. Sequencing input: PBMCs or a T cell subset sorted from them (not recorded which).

CDR3 protein: CASSDRQNYGYTF. As DNA, the CDR3 is TGTGCCAGCAGTGACAGACAGAACTATGGCTACACCTTC. The V call is TRBV5-6, the J call TRBJ1-2, with TRBD1 as a possible D gene (5 bases). This CDR3 is 13 amino acids long. The germline V gene has CDR1 SGHDT and CDR2 YYEEEE. V lost 5 bases, J lost 2 bases, and 10 bases lay in between. Together with reference TRBV5-6 and TRBJ1-2, the CDR3 gives the full variable domain: DAGVTQSPTHLIKTRGQQVTLRCSPKSGHDTVSWYQQALGQGPQFIFQYYEEEERQRGNFPDRFSGHQFPNYSSELNVNALLLGDSALYLCASSDRQNYGYTFGSGTRLTVV.